Following are 18 T cell receptor beta chains from one sample sequenced in a study of blood T cell repertoires in COVID-19. Only in-frame clones appear in the TCRdb table, and some are missing; sequencing was by immunoSEQ multiplex PCR. The sample has a few hundred thousand clones, approximately 87% seen once. Sequenced material: PBMCs or T cells enriched from blood (not recorded which). Receptor source: a woman aged 50 to 60 who had recovered from COVID-19.

The rearrangement uses TRBV6-1 and TRBJ1-2; D is undetermined. The germline V gene has CDR1 MNHNS and CDR2 SASEGT. V lost 1 base and J 7 bases, leaving 16 bases between the germline ends. CDR3 length: 15 amino acids. The CDR3 is CASSEDRGISGGYTF. CDR3 bases: TGTGCCAGCAGTGAAGATCGGGGAATTTCTGGTGGCTACACCTTC.

The chain carries TRBV5-1 and TRBJ2-2, with D perhaps matching TRBD1 (6 bases). This CDR3 spans 13 amino acids. Trimming pared 2 bases from V and 6 bases from J, leaving 8 bases between. CDR1 and CDR2 from the germline V gene are SGHRS and YFSETQ. In DNA form, the CDR3 reads TGCGCCAGCAGCTTCAGGGGACCCGGGGAGCTGTTTTTT. It encodes CASSFRGPGELFF. Complete variable domain (other parts from reference TRBV5-1 and TRBJ2-2): KAGVTQTPRYLIKTRGQQVTLSCSPISGHRSVSWYQQTPGQGLQFLFEYFSETQRNKGNFPGRFSGRQFSNSRSEMNVSTLELGDSALYLCASSFRGPGELFFGEGSRLTVL.

This chain uses TRBV5-1 with TRBJ1-1, with 7 bases identical to TRBD1. The ends lost 0 bases at V and 2 bases at J; junction bases unmatched: 4. This CDR3 region has 15 residues. Germline CDR1 is SGHRS and CDR2 is YFSETQ. In DNA form, the CDR3 reads TGCGCCAGCAGCTTGGAGAGGGGGCGCAACACTGAAGCTTTCTTT. Protein sequence: CASSLERGRNTEAFF.

The chain employs TRBV11-2 and TRBJ1-3; 7 bases are a match to TRBD1. The CDR3 is 16 amino acids. V gave up 4 bases and J gave up 1 base; unmatched junction bases: 7. The germline CDR1 and CDR2 sequences are SGHAT and FQNNGV. The CDR3 DNA reads as TGTGCCAGCAGCTACGGAACGGGACAGTCTGGAAACACCATATATTTT. As protein: CASSYGTGQSGNTIYF.

The rearrangement uses TRBV9 and TRBJ1-1, with TRBD1 identical over 7 bases. Losses at the gene ends were 3 bases for V and 7 bases for J; bases not matched to a gene: 0. Germline lookup yields CDR1 SGDLS and CDR2 YYNGEE. CDR3 length: 11 amino acids. The CDR3 here is CASSGQGEAFF. CDR3 sequence (DNA): TGTGCCAGCAGCGGACAGGGTGAAGCTTTCTTT.

The rearrangement joins TRBV11-2 to TRBJ1-2; 10 nucleotides agree with TRBD1. Germline-derived CDR1 and CDR2 are SGHAT and FQNNGV. This CDR3 is built from 14 residues. J was trimmed by 7 bases and V by 6 bases; bases with no gene match: 8. The CDR3 region has the DNA TGTGCCAGCAGTAACCGGGACAGGGGACTTGGCTACACCTTC. Its protein product is CASSNRDRGLGYTF.

V gene TRBV7-8 combines with J gene TRBJ1-3; TRBD1 is a possible D gene (5 bases). The CDR3 extends over 17 amino acids. V lost 1 base and J 0 bases, leaving 13 bases between the germline ends. CDR1 and CDR2 from the germline V gene are SGHVS and FQNEAQ. The CDR3, as DNA: TGTGCCAGCAGCTTAGGGGGCTCCTCCGCCTCTGGAAACACCATATATTTT. It specifies CASSLGGSSASGNTIYF.

This chain links TRBV18 with TRBJ1-1; 7 bases are a match to TRBD1. Germline V gene data show CDR1 as KGHSH and CDR2 as LQKENI. This CDR3 spans 13 amino acids. J gave up 4 bases and V 8 bases, and 7 bases lay outside the gene matches. The DNA for the CDR3 is TGTGCCAGCCGGCCAGGGGGAAGCACTGAAGCTTTCTTT. Translating gives CASRPGGSTEAFF. The entire variable domain, with the rest obtained from reference TRBV18 and TRBJ1-1, is as follows: NAGVMQNPRHLVRRRGQEARLRCSPMKGHSHVYWYRQLPEEGLKFMVYLQKENIIDESGMPKERFSAEFPKEGPSILRIQQVVRGDSAAYFCASRPGGSTEAFFGQGTRLTVV.

The gene calls are TRBV3-1 (or the pseudogene TRBV3-2) and TRBJ2-2; tentative D call: TRBD2 (7 bases). Germline CDR1 reads LGHDT; CDR2 reads YNNKEL (reference sequence). V was trimmed by 1 base and J by 2 bases, leaving 11 bases between them. CDR3 size: 16 residues. CDR3 residues: CASSQARGGNTGELFF. CDR3 DNA sequence: TGTGCCAGCAGCCAAGCTCGCGGGGGCAACACCGGGGAGCTGTTTTTT.

The chain employs TRBV27 and TRBJ1-5; D might be TRBD1 (6 bases). The CDR3 is 13 amino acids. Trimming removed 8 bases at V and 6 bases at J, with 14 bases between. Germline CDR1 MNHEY, CDR2 SMNVEV (reference sequence). CDR3 coding DNA: TGTGCCAGCGGCAGGGGTTTACGTCAGCCCCAGCATTTT. Amino acids: CASGRGLRQPQHF.

This clone was detected once. V is TRBV18 and J is TRBJ2-2; 8 bases agree with TRBD1. This CDR3 contains 17 residues. The ends lost 3 bases at V and 1 base at J; junction bases unmatched: 7. Germline V CDR1 and CDR2: KGHSH, LQKENI. CDR3 residues: CASSPGRTGRNTGELFF. CDR3 nucleotide sequence: TGTGCCAGCTCACCCGGTCGGACAGGGAGGAACACCGGGGAGCTGTTTTTT.

This clone has only a few counts. The chain couples TRBV2 to TRBJ1-1, with D tentatively TRBD1 (5 bases). CDR3 length: 15 amino acids. Germline V gene sequence: CDR1 SNHLY, CDR2 FYNNEI. V lost 6 bases and J lost 3, with 17 bases in between. The CDR3 region is CASRPGLEFYTEAFF. As DNA, the CDR3 is TGTGCCAGCAGGCCGGGACTAGAGTTTTACACTGAAGCTTTCTTT.

This rearrangement joins TRBV28 to TRBJ1-3, with D maybe TRBD1 (6 bases). The CDR3 runs 13 residues. Between the trimmed V and J ends, which lost 11 bases and 0 bases, there was a span of 11 bases. Germline V gene data show CDR1 as MDHEN and CDR2 as SYDVKM. The CDR3 region has the DNA TGTGCCGGTAGGGGGTCCTCTGGAAACACCATATATTTT. Translated, it gives CAGRGSSGNTIYF.

The chain uses TRBV6-5 and TRBJ2-7, with a tentative D call TRBD2 (6 bases). Per germline, CDR1 MNHEY and CDR2 SVGAGI. The CDR3 sequence is 14 residues long. V was pared by 8 bases and J by 3 bases, with 17 bases between. DNA of the CDR3: TGTGCCAGCTCACCCGGCGGGGCCGACTACGAGCAGTACTTC. Translating gives CASSPGGADYEQYF.

The CDR3 DNA is TGTGCCAGCAGCTTGGGACAGTCGGCGATTTATGGCTACACCTTC. It specifies CASSLGQSAIYGYTF. This rearrangement joins TRBV5-4 to TRBJ1-2; weak D call: TRBD1 (5 bases). CDR1 is SGHNT and CDR2 is YYREEE in the germline V gene (reference sequence). Deletions cut 0 bases from V and 5 bases from J, with 14 bases between. The CDR3 loop spans 15 amino acids.

This chain connects TRBV2 to TRBJ1-2; 8 bases match TRBD1. The ends lost 6 bases at V and 4 bases at J; junction bases unmatched: 7. The CDR3 sequence is 14 residues long. Germline loops: CDR1 SNHLY, CDR2 FYNNEI. Written as DNA, the CDR3 is TGTGCCAGCAGGGGACAGGCAGTCTTCTATGGCTACACCTTC. As protein: CASRGQAVFYGYTF.

The chain uses TRBV5-1 and TRBJ2-7; maybe TRBD1 (6 bases). The germline V gene encodes CDR1 SGHRS and CDR2 YFSETQ. This CDR3 is 15 amino acids long. Trimming cost V 0 bases and J 9 bases, with 19 bases left between them. For the CDR3, the DNA is TGCGCCAGCAGCTTGGTCCCGACAGGTGACGAGGGGCAGTACTTC. Amino acid sequence: CASSLVPTGDEGQYF.

This clone was seen a single time. The rearrangement links TRBV5-4 to TRBJ2-1, with TRBD2 matching over 16 bases. This CDR3 contains 19 residues. The V and J ends lost 4 bases and 8 bases, in that order; junction bases with no gene match: 15. The germline gives CDR1 SGHNT, CDR2 YYREEE (reference sequence). The CDR3 reads CASSVPGLAGGRFMDEQFF. The CDR3 nucleotides read TGTGCCAGCAGCGTACCGGGACTAGCGGGGGGGCGGTTTATGGATGAGCAGTTCTTC.